The rows below give T cell receptor beta chains drawn from one sample of a study of cytomegalovirus exposure and HLA in healthy donors. The data were produced by immunoSEQ multiplex PCR, yet TCRdb's version contains in-frame clones alone and is incomplete. Of some 190,000 clones in the sample, around four fifths were seen once. The sequenced sample was PBMCs. These receptors all come from a man between 35 and 55 years old in good health and CMV-seropositive. Each CDR3 is given with its conserved first and last residue. The D gene is left open where the match is weak. For some rows the clone size is stated as once, few or many, or as a class when expanded; others skip it.

v_call,d_call,clone_size,j_call,cdr3_aa,cdr3_nt
TRBV25-1,TRBD1,few,TRBJ2-7,CASRPTGGRSYEQYF,TGTGCCAGCAGGCCTACAGGGGGCAGGTCCTACGAGCAGTACTTC
TRBV5-1,-,-,TRBJ2-6,CASSSQTGTRLSGANVLTF,TGCGCCAGCAGCTCCCAGACAGGTACCAGGCTCTCTGGGGCCAACGTCCTGACTTTC
TRBV12-2,-,-,TRBJ1-1,CASRFSAGKSGQNTEAFF,TGTGCAAGTCGCTTTTCCGCGGGAAAATCTGGTCAAAACACTGAAGCTTTCTTT
TRBV5-4,TRBD2,-,TRBJ2-5,CASSLKRENQETQYF,TGTGCCAGCAGCCTAAAGCGGGAGAACCAAGAGACCCAGTACTTC
TRBV2,-,few,TRBJ1-1,CASQGSTEAFF,TGTGCTTCCCAGGGAAGCACTGAAGCTTTCTTT
TRBV7-2,TRBD1,-,TRBJ1-2,CASSLAGTALYGYTF,TGTGCCAGCAGCTTAGCGGGGACAGCTCTCTATGGCTACACCTTC
TRBV19,TRBD1,-,TRBJ1-1,CASMGQKNTEAFF,TGTGCCAGTATGGGACAGAAGAACACTGAAGCTTTCTTT
TRBV5-1,-,-,TRBJ2-7,CASSWSDGARGQYF,TGCGCCAGCAGCTGGAGTGACGGGGCCAGGGGGCAGTACTTC
TRBV27,TRBD1,-,TRBJ1-5,CASSSGTAKGNQPQHF,TGTGCCAGCAGTTCAGGGACAGCAAAGGGGAATCAGCCCCAGCATTTT
TRBV7-9,-,-,TRBJ2-7,CASSPGQSMWF,TGTGCCAGCAGCCCTGGACAGAGTATGTGGTTC
TRBV6-5,TRBD2,-,TRBJ2-1,CASGAGVYGNEQFF,TGTGCCAGCGGGGCGGGGGTATACGGCAATGAGCAGTTCTTC
TRBV25-1,-,-,TRBJ1-2,CASRAEPPNYGYTF,TGTGCCAGCAGGGCGGAACCACCTAACTATGGCTACACCTTC
TRBV20-1,-,-,TRBJ1-2,CSAAGEQGYTF,TGCAGTGCGGCAGGGGAGCAAGGCTACACCTTC
TRBV6-1,-,-,TRBJ2-2,CASSEPAGPPANTGELFF,TGTGCCAGCAGTGAACCAGCAGGTCCACCGGCGAACACCGGGGAGCTGTTTTTT
TRBV18,-,-,TRBJ2-5,CASSPELVYETQYF,TGTGCCAGCTCACCTGAGTTGGTGTATGAGACCCAGTACTTC
TRBV7-6,-,-,TRBJ2-7,CASSRSGTNYEQYF,TGTGCCAGCAGCCGTTCCGGGACAAATTACGAGCAGTACTTC
TRBV5-4,-,-,TRBJ2-1,CASSSTYNEQFF,TGTGCCAGCAGCTCCACCTACAATGAGCAGTTCTTC
TRBV9,TRBD2,-,TRBJ2-1,CASSRAGLAGGPGYNEQFF,TGTGCCAGCAGCCGGGCGGGGCTAGCGGGAGGGCCCGGGTACAATGAGCAGTTCTTC
TRBV30,TRBD1,-,TRBJ1-2,CAWSVRQGVGYTF,TGTGCCTGGAGTGTACGACAGGGGGTTGGCTACACCTTC
TRBV20-1,TRBD1,-,TRBJ1-1,CKGYRGPEAFF,TGCAAAGGATACAGGGGACCTGAAGCTTTCTTT
TRBV6-1,TRBD1,-,TRBJ1-2,CASSQSTGVNYGYTF,TGTGCCAGCAGTCAATCGACAGGGGTGAACTATGGCTACACCTTC
TRBV9,-,few,TRBJ2-5,CASSGGGRETQYF,TGTGCCAGCAGCGGGGGAGGTAGAGAGACCCAGTACTTC
TRBV12-5,-,-,TRBJ1-1,CASGEGREAFF,TGTGCTAGTGGGGAGGGGAGGGAGGCTTTCTTT
TRBV2,TRBD2,-,TRBJ2-1,CASKAGVGGTEQFF,TGTGCCAGCAAGGCGGGAGTAGGCGGTACTGAGCAGTTCTTC
TRBV10-1,-,-,TRBJ1-4,CASSPESVATNEKLFF,TGCGCCAGCAGCCCCGAGAGCGTTGCAACTAATGAAAAACTGTTTTTT
TRBV5-1,TRBD2,-,TRBJ2-7,CASSLTASGSYEQYF,TGCGCCAGCAGCTTAACGGCTAGCGGGAGCTACGAGCAGTACTTC
TRBV19,TRBD1,few,TRBJ2-1,CASRRGRNEQFF,TGTGCCAGTAGAAGGGGGCGAAATGAGCAGTTCTTC
TRBV19,TRBD2,-,TRBJ2-1,CASGTQREDEQFF,TGTGCCAGTGGGACCCAGCGGGAGGATGAGCAGTTCTTC
TRBV7-2,TRBD2,once,TRBJ2-2,CASSLTSGRVGELFF,TGTGCCAGCAGTCTTACTAGCGGGAGGGTTGGGGAGCTGTTTTTT
TRBV7-2,TRBD2,-,TRBJ2-3,CASSSDPSGPGYF,TGTGCCAGCAGCTCCGACCCTAGCGGCCCAGGGTATTTT
TRBV19,TRBD2,-,TRBJ2-5,CASSQRGTSGKETQYF,TGTGCCAGTAGTCAACGAGGGACTAGCGGGAAAGAGACCCAGTACTTC
TRBV6-6,TRBD2,-,TRBJ2-1,CASSYQAGGPSNEQFF,TGTGCCAGCAGTTACCAAGCGGGAGGGCCCTCCAATGAGCAGTTCTTC
TRBV14,-,few,TRBJ2-4,CASSQDNGIDIQYF,TGTGCCAGCAGCCAAGATAACGGGATAGACATTCAGTACTTC
TRBV15,-,-,TRBJ2-7,CATSRDDAGSSYEQYF,TGTGCCACCAGCAGAGACGACGCAGGCAGCTCCTACGAGCAGTACTTC
TRBV14,-,-,TRBJ2-7,CASSPDFHEQYF,TGTGCCAGCAGCCCCGACTTCCACGAGCAGTACTTC
TRBV23-1,-,-,TRBJ1-1,CARFFLGYAGTEAFF,TGCGCCAGATTTTTCTTGGGGTACGCGGGCACTGAAGCTTTCTTT